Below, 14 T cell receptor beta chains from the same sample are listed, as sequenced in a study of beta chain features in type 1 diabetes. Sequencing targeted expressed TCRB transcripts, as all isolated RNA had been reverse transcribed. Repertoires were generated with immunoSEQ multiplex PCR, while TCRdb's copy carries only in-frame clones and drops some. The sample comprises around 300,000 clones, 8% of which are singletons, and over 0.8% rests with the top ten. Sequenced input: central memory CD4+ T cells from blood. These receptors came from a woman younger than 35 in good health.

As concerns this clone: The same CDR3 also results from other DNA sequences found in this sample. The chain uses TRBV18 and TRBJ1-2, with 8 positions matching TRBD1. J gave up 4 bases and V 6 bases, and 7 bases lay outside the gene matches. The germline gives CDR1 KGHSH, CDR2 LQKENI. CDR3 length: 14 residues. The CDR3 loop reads CASSPGQDLYGYTF. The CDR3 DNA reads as TGTGCCAGCTCGCCGGGACAGGACCTCTATGGCTACACCTTC.

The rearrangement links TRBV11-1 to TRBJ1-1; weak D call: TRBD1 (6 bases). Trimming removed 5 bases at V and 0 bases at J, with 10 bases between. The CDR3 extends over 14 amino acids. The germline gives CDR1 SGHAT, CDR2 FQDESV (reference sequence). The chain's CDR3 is CASSIGQLNTEAFF. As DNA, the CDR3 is TGTGCCAGCAGCATCGGACAGTTGAACACTGAAGCTTTCTTT.

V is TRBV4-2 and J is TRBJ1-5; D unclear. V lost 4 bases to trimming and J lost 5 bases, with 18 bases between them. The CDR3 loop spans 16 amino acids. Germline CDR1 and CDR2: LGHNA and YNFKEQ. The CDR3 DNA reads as TGTGCCAGCAGCCCGACGGGCTACCTGTTTGATCAGCCCCAGCATTTT. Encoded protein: CASSPTGYLFDQPQHF.

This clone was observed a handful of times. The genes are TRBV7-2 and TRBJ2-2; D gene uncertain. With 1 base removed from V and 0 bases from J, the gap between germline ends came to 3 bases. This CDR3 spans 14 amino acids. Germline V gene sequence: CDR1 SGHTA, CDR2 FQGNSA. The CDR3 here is CASSLGANTGELFF. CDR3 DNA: TGTGCCAGCAGCTTAGGTGCGAACACCGGGGAGCTGTTTTTT.

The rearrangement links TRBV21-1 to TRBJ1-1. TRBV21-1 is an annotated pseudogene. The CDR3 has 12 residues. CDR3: CASSLSNTEAFF. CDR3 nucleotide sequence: TGTGCCAGCAGCCTTAGTAACACTGAAGCTTTCTTT.

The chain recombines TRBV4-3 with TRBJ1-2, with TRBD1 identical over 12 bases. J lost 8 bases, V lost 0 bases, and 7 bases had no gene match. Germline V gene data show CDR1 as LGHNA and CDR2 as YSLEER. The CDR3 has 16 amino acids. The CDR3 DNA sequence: TGCGCCAGCAGCCAAGACGCGGGACAGGGGGCTGGAGGCTACACCTTC. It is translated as CASSQDAGQGAGGYTF.

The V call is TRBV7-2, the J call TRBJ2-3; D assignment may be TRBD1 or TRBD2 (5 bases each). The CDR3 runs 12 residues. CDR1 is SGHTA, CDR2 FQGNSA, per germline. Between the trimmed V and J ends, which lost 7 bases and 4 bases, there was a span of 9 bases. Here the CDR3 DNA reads TGTGCCAGCATCGGGGCCTCAGATACGCAGTATTTT. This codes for CASIGASDTQYF.

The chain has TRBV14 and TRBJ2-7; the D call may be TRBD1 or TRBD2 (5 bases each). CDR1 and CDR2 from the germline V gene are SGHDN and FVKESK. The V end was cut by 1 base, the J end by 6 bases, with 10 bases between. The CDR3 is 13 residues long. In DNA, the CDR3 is TGTGCCAGCAGCCAAGGCCTGGGGGTCGAGCAGTACTTC. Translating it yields CASSQGLGVEQYF.

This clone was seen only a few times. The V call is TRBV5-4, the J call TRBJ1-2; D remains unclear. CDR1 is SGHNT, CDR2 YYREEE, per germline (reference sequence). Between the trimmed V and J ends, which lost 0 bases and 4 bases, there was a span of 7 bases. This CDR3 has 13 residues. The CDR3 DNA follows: TGTGCCAGCAGCTTGGACGACCTCTATGGCTACACCTTC. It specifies CASSLDDLYGYTF.

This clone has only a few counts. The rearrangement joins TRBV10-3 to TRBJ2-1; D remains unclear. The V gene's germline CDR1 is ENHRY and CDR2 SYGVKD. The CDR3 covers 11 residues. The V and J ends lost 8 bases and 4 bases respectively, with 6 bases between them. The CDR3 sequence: CAIGPYNEQFF. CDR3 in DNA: TGTGCCATCGGGCCATACAATGAGCAGTTCTTC.

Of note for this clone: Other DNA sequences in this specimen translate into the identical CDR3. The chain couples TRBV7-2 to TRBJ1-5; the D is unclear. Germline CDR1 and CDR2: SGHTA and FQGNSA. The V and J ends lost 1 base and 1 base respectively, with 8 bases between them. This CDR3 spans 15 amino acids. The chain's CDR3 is CASSLGSGSNQPQHF. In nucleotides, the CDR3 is TGTGCCAGCAGCTTAGGTTCTGGGAGCAATCAGCCCCAGCATTTT.

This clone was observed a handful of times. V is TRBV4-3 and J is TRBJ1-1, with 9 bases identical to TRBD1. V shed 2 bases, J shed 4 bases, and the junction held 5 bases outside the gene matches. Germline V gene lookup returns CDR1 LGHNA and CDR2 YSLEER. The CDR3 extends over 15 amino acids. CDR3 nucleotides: TGCGCCAGCAGCCAATGGGGACAGGGACCCACTGAAGCTTTCTTT. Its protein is CASSQWGQGPTEAFF.

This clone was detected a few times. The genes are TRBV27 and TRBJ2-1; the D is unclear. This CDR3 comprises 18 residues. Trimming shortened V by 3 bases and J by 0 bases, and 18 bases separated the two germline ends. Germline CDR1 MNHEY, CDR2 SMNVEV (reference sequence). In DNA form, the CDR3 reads TGTGCCAGCAGTTTTCGTGTGTCTGGGTACCGCTCCTACAATGAGCAGTTCTTC. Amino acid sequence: CASSFRVSGYRSYNEQFF.

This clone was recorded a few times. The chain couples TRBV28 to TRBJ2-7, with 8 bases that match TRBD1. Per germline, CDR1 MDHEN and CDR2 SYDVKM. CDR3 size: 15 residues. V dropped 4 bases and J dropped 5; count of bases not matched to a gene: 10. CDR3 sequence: CASSYIGTGGDEQYF. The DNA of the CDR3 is TGTGCCAGCAGTTATATCGGGACAGGTGGCGACGAGCAGTACTTC.